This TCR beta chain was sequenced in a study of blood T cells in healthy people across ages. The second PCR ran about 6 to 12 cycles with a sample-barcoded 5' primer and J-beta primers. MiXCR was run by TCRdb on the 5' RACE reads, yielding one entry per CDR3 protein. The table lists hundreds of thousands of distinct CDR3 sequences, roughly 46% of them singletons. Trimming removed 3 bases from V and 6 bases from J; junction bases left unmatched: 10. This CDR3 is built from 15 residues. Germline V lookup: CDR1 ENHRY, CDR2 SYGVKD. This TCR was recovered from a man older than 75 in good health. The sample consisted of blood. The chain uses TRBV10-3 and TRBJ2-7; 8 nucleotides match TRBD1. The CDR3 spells CAISEGRQGASEQYF. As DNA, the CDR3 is TGTGCCATCAGTGAAGGGCGGCAGGGGGCTAGCGAGCAGTACTTC.